The rows below give T cell receptor beta chains drawn from one sample of a study of blood T cell repertoires in COVID-19. TCRdb's copy holds only in-frame clones and misses some; the assay was immunoSEQ multiplex PCR. The sample contains around 84,000 clones, around 80% of which appear only once. The specimen was peripheral blood. Receptor source: a man aged 55 to 70 with COVID-19, enrolled during active disease. The CDR3 runs from the conserved cysteine through the conserved F or W. Each record gives: D gene, V gene, J gene, CDR3 protein, CDR3 DNA. The D gene is left open where the match is weak.

d_gene: TRBD1; v_gene: TRBV19; j_gene: TRBJ2-7; CDR3aa: CASSIRGQGNEQYF; CDR3nt: TGTGCCAGTAGTATAAGGGGACAGGGTAACGAGCAGTACTTC
d_gene: NA; v_gene: TRBV11-2; j_gene: TRBJ1-1; CDR3aa: CASSTSRAPTGEAFF; CDR3nt: TGTGCCAGCAGCACGTCCCGTGCCCCGACAGGAGAAGCTTTCTTT
d_gene: NA; v_gene: TRBV6-2/TRBV6-3; j_gene: TRBJ1-2; CDR3aa: CASSDTPGRDYGYTF; CDR3nt: TGTGCCAGCAGTGACACCCCCGGCAGGGACTATGGCTACACCTTC
d_gene: TRBD2; v_gene: TRBV5-6; j_gene: TRBJ2-7; CDR3aa: CASSLGLAGDNEQYF; CDR3nt: TGTGCCAGCAGCTTGGGTCTAGCGGGAGACAACGAGCAGTACTTC
d_gene: TRBD1; v_gene: TRBV19; j_gene: TRBJ2-7; CDR3aa: CASTAGTGGYEQYF; CDR3nt: TGTGCCAGTACCGCCGGGACAGGGGGCTACGAGCAGTACTTC
d_gene: TRBD2; v_gene: TRBV19; j_gene: TRBJ2-1; CDR3aa: CASSSWTSGSMRGMGEQFF; CDR3nt: TGTGCCAGTAGTAGCTGGACTAGCGGGAGTATGAGGGGGATGGGTGAGCAGTTCTTC
d_gene: TRBD2; v_gene: TRBV28; j_gene: TRBJ2-7; CDR3aa: CASSVPAGGPYLQYF; CDR3nt: TGTGCCAGCAGTGTCCCCGCGGGGGGGCCTTATTTGCAGTACTTC
d_gene: NA; v_gene: TRBV6-5; j_gene: TRBJ1-2; CDR3aa: CASCGADVHGYTF; CDR3nt: TGTGCCAGCTGCGGGGCAGACGTTCATGGCTACACCTTC
d_gene: TRBD1; v_gene: TRBV5-4; j_gene: TRBJ1-1; CDR3aa: CASSLEDRGAEAFF; CDR3nt: TGTGCCAGCAGCCTGGAAGACAGGGGTGCTGAAGCTTTCTTT
d_gene: TRBD1; v_gene: TRBV7-9; j_gene: TRBJ1-1; CDR3aa: CASSKEGRTGEAFF; CDR3nt: TGTGCCAGCAGTAAAGAAGGGAGGACAGGTGAAGCTTTCTTT